A single sample is the source of the 31 T cell receptor beta chains below, sequenced in a study of T cells after yellow fever vaccination. Each CDR3 protein is one row after TCRdb ran MiXCR on the 5' RACE reads. The top ten hold over 3% of the sample, which has 280,000 or so distinct CDR3 sequences, around 8.6% seen once. The sample here was CD4+ T cells sorted from PBMCs, taken 5 days after the yellow fever booster vaccination. These receptors were obtained from a man aged 18 to 29 who received the YFV17D yellow fever vaccine.

A note on this clonotype: This may arise from a read error, as a much more abundant clone is one base away. The CDR3 sequence: CASSQDGQGARTGVLFF. The CDR3 DNA follows: TGCGCCAGCAGCCAAGATGGACAGGGGGCTCGGACCGGGGTGCTGTTTTTT. The rearrangement uses TRBV5-1 and TRBJ2-2; 11 bases line up with TRBD1. The CDR3 has 17 residues. Germline V gene sequence: CDR1 SGHRS, CDR2 YFSETQ.

The table lists this clonotype with many counts. The chain combines TRBV20-1 with TRBJ2-7; TRBD1 might be the D (5 bases). CDR1 is DFQATT, CDR2 SNEGSKA, per germline (reference sequence). The CDR3 runs 13 residues. The V end lost 4 bases, the J end lost 0 bases, and 10 bases lay between the germline ends. The CDR3 nucleotides are TGCAGTGCTAAAAGACAGCTCTCCTACGAGCAGTACTTC. It is translated as CSAKRQLSYEQYF.

The chain joins TRBV9 to TRBJ2-2, with TRBD1 matching over 11 bases. The trim removed 7 bases at V and 0 bases at J, leaving 14 bases unmatched. Germline loops: CDR1 SGDLS, CDR2 YYNGEE. The CDR3 is 19 amino acids. The CDR3 DNA reads as TGTGCCAGCGGTACCACTATCTGGGGACAGGGGGCGAACACCGGGGAGCTGTTTTTT. It encodes CASGTTIWGQGANTGELFF.

CDR3 coding DNA: TGTGCCATCAGTGAGTCTAGGAGGGACAGGGAAACGGAGGAGACCCAGTACTTC. The encoded protein is CAISESRRDRETEETQYF. V usage is TRBV10-3 and J usage is TRBJ2-5; 9 bases line up with TRBD1. This CDR3 region has 18 residues. The germline V gene has CDR1 ENHRY and CDR2 SYGVKD. Trimming at V came to 0 bases and at J to 5 bases, leaving 13 bases not matched to a gene.

This clonotype was picked up many times. The V and J genes are TRBV5-1 and TRBJ1-1; a weak D match, TRBD1 (5 bases). Germline V gene lookup returns CDR1 SGHRS and CDR2 YFSETQ. V was clipped by 4 bases and J by 1 base, with 14 bases between them. This CDR3 region has 15 residues. The CDR3 here is CASSPGNPANTEAFF. As DNA, the CDR3 is TGCGCCAGCAGCCCAGGGAATCCCGCGAACACTGAAGCTTTCTTT. The full variable domain, in which reference TRBV5-1 and TRBJ1-1 provide the parts outside the CDR3, is KAGVTQTPRYLIKTRGQQVTLSCSPISGHRSVSWYQQTPGQGLQFLFEYFSETQRNKGNFPGRFSGRQFSNSRSEMNVSTLELGDSALYLCASSPGNPANTEAFFGQGTRLTVV.

The chain joins TRBV5-8 to TRBJ2-7, with 9 bases identical to TRBD2. J gave up 2 bases and V 5 bases, and 2 bases lay outside the gene matches. Germline V lookup: CDR1 SGHTS, CDR2 YDEGEE. The CDR3 is 13 residues long. The CDR3 DNA is TGTGCCAGCAGACGACTAGCGGCCTACGAGCAGTACTTC. It yields the protein CASRRLAAYEQYF.

In its sample, this clonotype was seen many times. V and J are TRBV3-1 and TRBJ1-1; D is unresolved. The CDR3 sequence is 14 residues long. Between the trimmed V and J ends, which lost 1 base and 0 bases, there was a span of 6 bases. The germline CDR1 and CDR2 sequences are LGHDT and YNNKEL (reference sequence). The CDR3 region is CASSQGRLNTEAFF. The CDR3, as DNA: TGTGCCAGCAGCCAAGGGCGACTGAACACTGAAGCTTTCTTT.

V usage is TRBV7-6 and J usage is TRBJ2-3; 9 nucleotides line up with TRBD2. This CDR3 contains 16 residues. From germline, CDR1 is SGHVS and CDR2 FNYEAQ. V gave up 5 bases and J gave up 2 bases; unmatched junction bases: 8. This CDR3 is CASSVVAGAPTDTQYF. CDR3 coding DNA: TGTGCCAGCAGCGTAGTAGCGGGGGCCCCCACAGATACGCAGTATTTT.

V is TRBV7-9 and J is TRBJ1-2; D is unclear. Trimming pared 5 bases from V and 8 bases from J, leaving 9 bases between. The germline CDR1 and CDR2 sequences are SEHNR and FQNEAQ (reference sequence). CDR3 size: 11 residues. The CDR3 loop reads CASSVSNGYTF. The CDR3 coding sequence is TGTGCCAGCAGCGTGAGCAACGGCTACACCTTC.

The rearrangement links TRBV20-1 to TRBJ2-5; D call uncertain. In germline, CDR1 is DFQATT, CDR2 SNEGSKA (reference sequence). V was trimmed by 2 bases and J by 7 bases, leaving 11 bases between them. This CDR3 is 12 amino acids long. The CDR3 protein is CSARNVPGTQYF. The CDR3 bases are TGCAGTGCTAGAAATGTTCCGGGGACCCAGTACTTC.

This clonotype was detected only a few times. The V call is TRBV7-3, the J call TRBJ2-5, with no clear D. Trimming cost V 1 base and J 5 bases, with 5 bases left between them. This CDR3 spans 12 amino acids. Germline values: CDR1 SGHTA, CDR2 FQGTGA. CDR3 nucleotides: TGTGCCAGCAGCTTAATTACGGAGACCCAGTACTTC. Translation gives CASSLITETQYF.

This clonotype was observed a handful of times. V gene TRBV20-1 combines with J gene TRBJ1-3, with no clear D. Trimming cost V 0 bases and J 6 bases, with 9 bases left between them. This CDR3 comprises 13 residues. Germline lookup yields CDR1 DFQATT and CDR2 SNEGSKA (reference sequence). In DNA, the CDR3 is TGCAGTGCTAGAGATTGGGTTGCAAACACCATATATTTT. It codes for CSARDWVANTIYF.

This clonotype has ten or more counts. This chain joins TRBV5-1 and TRBJ2-2, with unresolved D. CDR1 SGHRS and CDR2 YFSETQ come from the germline V gene. This CDR3 region has 14 residues. Trimming stripped 0 bases from V and 5 bases from J, with 8 bases between. The CDR3 sequence: CASSLAMATGELFF. CDR3 DNA: TGCGCCAGCAGCTTGGCCATGGCTACCGGGGAGCTGTTTTTT.

Only a few counts were recorded for this clonotype. The V call is TRBV5-1, the J call TRBJ1-2; the match to TRBD1 covers 12 bases. With V trimmed by 1 base and J by 4 bases, 11 bases remained unmatched. The CDR3 is 18 residues long. The germline CDR1 and CDR2 sequences are SGHRS and YFSETQ. The CDR3 is CASSLTGTGGAASYGYTF. The CDR3 DNA is TGCGCCAGCAGCTTGACCGGGACAGGGGGCGCGGCTTCCTATGGCTACACCTTC.

The table lists this clonotype with many counts. The chain employs TRBV5-1 and TRBJ2-1; 9 nucleotides align to TRBD1. CDR3 length: 13 residues. Germline loops: CDR1 SGHRS, CDR2 YFSETQ. The V segment lost 4 bases and the J segment 8 bases; nucleotides outside the gene matches: 4. CDR3 DNA sequence: TGCGCCAGCAGCAGGGACAGGGTTGATGAGCAGTTCTTC. It is translated as CASSRDRVDEQFF.

Many counts were recorded for this clonotype. The V call is TRBV12-3 or TRBV12-4, the J call TRBJ2-2; D perhaps matches TRBD2 (5 bases). V dropped 0 bases and J dropped 1 base, with 6 bases sitting between them. The CDR3 extends over 15 amino acids. The CDR3 spells CASSLAGMNTGELFF. CDR3 sequence (DNA): TGTGCCAGCAGTTTAGCCGGGATGAACACCGGGGAGCTGTTTTTT.

The V gene is TRBV5-1, the J gene TRBJ2-7; D is unclear. Germline V gives CDR1 SGHRS, CDR2 YFSETQ. The CDR3 runs to 11 residues. Deletions cut 2 bases from V and 7 bases from J, with 7 bases between. As DNA, the CDR3 is TGCGCCAGCAGCTTCGGTGGAGAGCAGTACTTC. It translates to CASSFGGEQYF. Full variable domain (rest looked up from reference TRBV5-1 and TRBJ2-7): KAGVTQTPRYLIKTRGQQVTLSCSPISGHRSVSWYQQTPGQGLQFLFEYFSETQRNKGNFPGRFSGRQFSNSRSEMNVSTLELGDSALYLCASSFGGEQYFGPGTRLTVT.

In its sample, this clonotype was seen many times. The chain links TRBV20-1 to TRBJ2-7, with D possibly matching TRBD2 (6 bases). With 5 bases removed from V and 5 bases from J, the gap between germline ends came to 13 bases. The CDR3 sequence is 12 residues long. Germline CDR1 is DFQATT and CDR2 is SNEGSKA (reference sequence). CDR3 residues: CSAAWRGDEQYF. The CDR3 DNA reads TGCAGTGCTGCCTGGAGGGGCGACGAGCAGTACTTC.

The DNA of the CDR3 is TGTGCCAGCCGGGCCCCGGGGGGCCATCAGCCCCAGCATTTT. Protein: CASRAPGGHQPQHF. J is TRBJ1-5 and V is TRBV6-2 or TRBV6-3; D is possibly TRBD1 (6 bases). The CDR3 is 14 residues long. CDR1 MNHEY and CDR2 SVGEGT come from the germline V gene. The V gene lost 8 bases and the J gene lost 5 bases, with 16 bases spanning the gap.

The chain employs TRBV7-2 and TRBJ2-7, with no clear D. Trimming shortened V by 1 base and J by 3 bases, and 10 bases separated the two germline ends. The CDR3 spans 14 residues. The germline V gene encodes CDR1 SGHTA and CDR2 FQGNSA. This CDR3 reads CASSLVGVLYEQYV. In DNA form, the CDR3 reads TGTGCCAGCAGCTTAGTTGGCGTTCTCTACGAGCAGTACGTC.

The rearrangement links TRBV4-2 to TRBJ1-1; D remains ambiguous. Germline-derived CDR1 and CDR2 are LGHNA and YNFKEQ. V dropped 0 bases and J dropped 1 base, with 12 bases sitting between them. The CDR3 covers 16 residues. CDR3: CASSQDRTLWNTEAFF. The CDR3 nucleotides are TGTGCCAGCAGCCAAGATAGGACTCTCTGGAACACTGAAGCTTTCTTT.

This clonotype came up many times. The gene calls are TRBV7-9 and TRBJ2-1; 13 bases align to TRBD2. This CDR3 region has 15 residues. J lost 4 bases, V lost 11 bases, and 8 bases had no gene match. The germline gives CDR1 SEHNR, CDR2 FQNEAQ (reference sequence). The CDR3 DNA reads TGTGCCGCCGGGGGGACTAGCGGGGTATACAATGAGCAGTTCTTC. Translated, it gives CAAGGTSGVYNEQFF. Variable domain in full (rest from reference TRBV7-9 and TRBJ2-1): DTGVSQNPRHKITKRGQNVTFRCDPISEHNRLYWYRQTLGQGPEFLTYFQNEAQLEKSRLLSDRFSAERPKGSFSTLEIQRTEQGDSAMYLCAAGGTSGVYNEQFFGPGTRLTVL.

The gene calls are TRBV18 and TRBJ1-1; unclear D gene. This CDR3 has 12 amino acids. Trimming shortened V by 5 bases and J by 4 bases, and 8 bases separated the two germline ends. In germline, CDR1 is KGHSH, CDR2 LQKENI. The CDR3 coding sequence is TGTGCCAGCTCAACCAGGAGCACTGAAGCTTTCTTT. Protein sequence: CASSTRSTEAFF.

The chain is built from TRBV2 and TRBJ2-2, with D hard to call. The CDR3 is 14 residues long. Trimming removed 2 bases from V and 4 bases from J, with 8 bases in between. CDR1 is SNHLY and CDR2 is FYNNEI in the germline V gene. The CDR3 DNA is TGTGCCAGCAGTGAACAGACTTCCACCGGGGAGCTGTTTTTT. The encoded protein is CASSEQTSTGELFF.

At least ten counts were recorded for this clonotype. The V call is TRBV7-2, the J call TRBJ2-1; the match to TRBD1 covers 9 bases. Germline CDR1 is SGHTA and CDR2 is FQGNSA. With V trimmed by 7 bases and J by 0 bases, 4 bases remained unmatched. CDR3 length equals 15 residues. The CDR3 spells CASTVDRGSYNEQFF. The CDR3 DNA reads as TGTGCCAGCACCGTGGACAGGGGCTCCTACAATGAGCAGTTCTTC.

This clonotype was picked up a small number of times. The V call is TRBV20-1, the J call TRBJ2-3; the match to TRBD1 covers 8 bases. After removal of 8 bases from V and 4 bases from J, the junction contained 2 bases not matched to a gene. The CDR3 consists of 11 residues. CDR1 is DFQATT and CDR2 is SNEGSKA in the germline V gene (reference sequence). The CDR3 DNA sequence: TGCAGTCAACAGGGGGCAGATACGCAGTATTTT. It codes for CSQQGADTQYF.

In its sample, this clonotype was seen a few times. This sequence joins TRBV12-3 or TRBV12-4 and TRBJ1-5; TRBD1 agrees at 9 bases. The V gene end was trimmed by 8 bases and the J gene end by 5 bases; junction bases not matched to a gene: 7. The length of the CDR3 is 14 residues. CDR3 sequence: CASLPGTGHQPQHF. CDR3 sequence (DNA): TGTGCCAGCTTACCCGGGACAGGGCATCAGCCCCAGCATTTT.

The chain joins TRBV24-1 to TRBJ2-1; possibly TRBD1 for D (5 bases). The V and J ends lost 3 bases and 5 bases respectively, with 10 bases between them. This CDR3 is built from 14 residues. From germline, CDR1 is KGHDR and CDR2 SFDVKD. The CDR3 spells CATSDGASHNEQFF. The CDR3 nucleotides are TGTGCCACCAGTGATGGGGCCAGCCACAATGAGCAGTTCTTC.

The J gene is TRBJ1-1, the V gene TRBV14, with 9 bases matching TRBD1. The CDR3 length is 18 residues. Germline V gene sequence: CDR1 SGHDN, CDR2 FVKESK. Losses at the gene ends were 1 base for V and 1 base for J; bases not matched to a gene: 10. As DNA, the CDR3 is TGTGCCAGCAGCCAAGTTTGGACAGGGGTAGAATGGAACACTGAAGCTTTCTTT. Translation gives CASSQVWTGVEWNTEAFF.

The CDR3 DNA is TGCGCCAGCAGCATACAGGGCTATCGCACTGAAGCTTTCTTT. Amino acid sequence: CASSIQGYRTEAFF. The chain has TRBV5-1 and TRBJ1-1; TRBD1 is a possible D gene (6 bases). CDR3 length equals 14 residues. Trimming removed 4 bases from V and 4 bases from J, with 14 bases in between. Germline V CDR1 and CDR2: SGHRS, YFSETQ.

This clonotype was picked up many times. V and J are TRBV2 and TRBJ1-5, with 9 nucleotides matching TRBD1. Germline V gives CDR1 SNHLY, CDR2 FYNNEI. Unmatched junction bases numbered 8, after V lost 6 bases and J lost 5 bases. The CDR3 has 15 residues. The CDR3, as DNA: TGTGCCAGCAGCGAACAGGGGGCGCGTGATCAGCCCCAGCATTTT. Translation: CASSEQGARDQPQHF.